The source of this T cell receptor beta chain is a study of T cells in localized non-small cell lung cancer. Findings and limits, study-wide: The highest T cell clonality was in uninvolved adjacent lung, above tumor. Sequence data derive from only one tumor region, so heterogeneity remains possible. There were a median around 57 of the top 100 tumor clones appearing in adjacent lung.

Points on this clone: Its antigen is as yet unknown.

The table came from immunoSEQ multiplex PCR; TCRdb's copy has only in-frame clones and leaves some out. The data contain fewer than 30,000 clones, around 89% of them seen just once; the ten biggest clones take up around 6%. Sequencing was performed on PBMCs, taken before any cancer treatment. This TCR was recovered from a man aged 40 to 75 with stage II lung adenocarcinoma.

This chain's CDR3 is CASNEISTDTQYF. The CDR3, as DNA: TGTGCCAGCAACGAGATAAGCACAGATACGCAGTATTTT. The V call is TRBV9, the J call TRBJ2-3; no firm D call. V lost 6 bases to trimming and J lost 0 bases, with 8 bases between them. The CDR3 totals 13 residues. CDR1 SGDLS and CDR2 YYNGEE come from the germline V gene.